This is a list of T cell receptor beta chains from one sample in a study of OX40 agonist ivuxolimab in advanced cancers. Sequencing was performed with immunoSEQ multiplex PCR; in TCRdb, only in-frame clones are kept and a portion is missing. The repertoire has approximately 58,000 clones, 84% of them found once; the top ten carry around 4.5%. Specimen: CD4+ or CD8+ T cells sorted from blood, collected in a trial of the OX40 agonist ivuxolimab. The source of these receptors is an adult with an advanced solid tumor such as melanoma, head and neck, liver or kidney cancer. The CDR3 runs from the conserved cysteine through the conserved F or W. A D gene is named only where the DNA matches it firmly. Size is omitted from some rows. Given values are once, few, many or a class for expanded clones.

j_call clone_size d_call v_call cdr3_aa cdr3_nt
TRBJ1-3 . . TRBV9 CASSVAAEFSGNTIYF TGTGCCAGCAGCGTCGCGGCAGAGTTTTCTGGAAACACCATATATTTT
TRBJ2-2 . TRBD2 TRBV28 CAYAGRTSSGTGELFF TGTGCCTACGCTGGTCGGACTAGTAGTGGCACCGGGGAGCTGTTTTTT
TRBJ2-5 . TRBD1 TRBV28 CASSTRTGIGETQYF TGTGCCAGCAGTACCCGGACAGGGATTGGGGAGACCCAGTACTTC
TRBJ1-5 . . TRBV5-1 CASSLDSGVNNQPQHF TGCGCCAGCAGCTTGGACAGTGGGGTAAACAATCAGCCCCAGCATTTT
TRBJ1-5 few . TRBV18 CASSPGSNQPQHF TGTGCCAGCTCACCAGGTAGCAATCAGCCCCAGCATTTT
TRBJ2-3 . TRBD1 TRBV19 CASGRQGVTDTQYF TGTGCCAGTGGGCGACAGGGGGTGACAGATACGCAGTATTTT
TRBJ2-3 once TRBD2 TRBV5-1 CASSPAGVRTDTQYF TGCGCCAGCAGCCCCGCGGGGGTTAGGACAGATACGCAGTATTTT
TRBJ1-5 . . TRBV7-3 CASSLAGAGSNQPQHF TGTGCCAGCAGCTTAGCGGGCGCCGGAAGCAATCAGCCCCAGCATTTT
TRBJ2-3 . . TRBV9 CASSARFGTDTQYF TGTGCCAGCAGCGCCCGGTTCGGCACAGATACGCAGTATTTT
TRBJ1-1 . TRBD1 TRBV6-1 CASSDRGQMNTEAFF TGTGCCAGCAGTGACAGGGGGCAGATGAACACTGAAGCTTTCTTT
TRBJ2-1 . . TRBV6-5 CASRMGGGNEQFF TGTGCCAGCAGGATGGGAGGTGGCAATGAGCAGTTCTTC
TRBJ2-2 . TRBD1 TRBV7-9 CASSPDRGGTGELFF TGTGCCAGCAGCCCGGACAGGGGTGGCACCGGGGAGCTGTTTTTT
TRBJ2-6 . . TRBV7-2 CASSLTSGGANVLTF TGTGCCAGCAGCTTAACTAGTGGTGGGGCCAACGTCCTGACTTTC
TRBJ2-5 . . TRBV2 CASRKDNQETQYF TGTGCCAGCAGGAAGGACAACCAGGAGACCCAGTACTTC
TRBJ2-1 once TRBD2 TRBV5-6 CASSSIAGESYNEQFF TGTGCCAGCAGCTCCATAGCGGGAGAGTCCTACAATGAGCAGTTCTTC
TRBJ2-5 . . TRBV6-1 CASSEIQETQYF TGTGCCAGCAGTGAAATCCAAGAGACCCAGTACTTC
TRBJ2-3 . . TRBV6-4 CASSDGTDTQYF TGTGCCAGCAGTGATGGCACAGATACGCAGTATTTT
TRBJ2-6 . . TRBV19 CASSLISGANVLTF TGTGCCAGTAGTCTGATCTCTGGGGCCAACGTCCTGACTTTC
TRBJ2-5 . . TRBV14 CASSPLGAGSQETQYF TGTGCCAGCAGCCCATTGGGGGCAGGTAGCCAAGAGACCCAGTACTTC
TRBJ1-3 . . TRBV19 CASSIFPPRQVSGNTIYF TGTGCCAGTAGTATATTCCCACCGAGACAAGTCTCTGGAAACACCATATATTTT
TRBJ2-7 . TRBD1 TRBV29-1 CSVKRQGFYEQYF TGCAGCGTCAAAAGACAGGGATTCTACGAGCAGTACTTC
TRBJ1-1 . . TRBV2 CASSEREGKPEAFF TGTGCCAGCAGTGAACGAGAGGGAAAACCTGAAGCTTTCTTT
TRBJ2-3 . TRBD2 TRBV7-6 CASSFSGRKDTQYF TGTGCCAGCAGCTTCAGCGGGAGGAAAGATACGCAGTATTTT
TRBJ2-5 . TRBD2 TRBV7-6 CASGLAGEETQYF TGTGCCAGCGGACTAGCGGGGGAAGAGACCCAGTACTTC
TRBJ2-7 . TRBD1 TRBV27 CASSQNRGTSEQYF TGTGCCAGCAGCCAAAACAGGGGGACGTCCGAGCAGTACTTC
TRBJ2-2 . TRBD2 TRBV5-1 CASSSGLARNTGELFF TGCGCCAGCAGCTCGGGACTAGCGCGGAACACCGGGGAGCTGTTTTTT
TRBJ1-3 . TRBD1 TRBV28 CASSWDRASGNTIYF TGTGCCAGCAGTTGGGACAGGGCCTCTGGAAACACCATATATTTT
TRBJ2-1 . . TRBV27 CASSPTGAQPNNEQFF TGTGCCAGCAGTCCAACGGGGGCACAGCCGAACAATGAGCAGTTCTTC
TRBJ1-2 once TRBD1 TRBV28 CASSPLDRFYGYTF TGTGCCAGCAGCCCTCTGGACAGGTTTTATGGCTACACCTTC
TRBJ2-7 . TRBD2 TRBV5-1 CASSPRIAGGPNYEQYF TGCGCCAGCAGCCCTCGCATAGCGGGGGGACCTAACTACGAGCAGTACTTC
TRBJ1-2 . . TRBV5-1 CASSLVGNSNYGYTF TGCGCCAGCAGCTTGGTCGGCAACTCTAACTATGGCTACACCTTC
TRBJ2-1 . . TRBV7-9 CASSSGNNGQFF TGTGCCAGCAGCTCCGGGAACAATGGGCAGTTCTTC
TRBJ2-7 . . TRBV4-3 CASSQASGAGIEQYF TGCGCCAGCAGCCAAGCATCAGGGGCGGGGATAGAGCAGTACTTC
TRBJ2-7 . TRBD1 TRBV5-6 CASSPGTGDSSYEQYF TGTGCCAGCAGCCCCGGGACAGGGGACAGCTCCTACGAGCAGTACTTC
TRBJ2-1 . . TRBV4-1 CASSQVLGNEQFF TGCGCCAGCAGCCAAGTTCTAGGGAATGAGCAGTTCTTC
TRBJ1-1 few . TRBV6-5 CASSYSIGGATEAFF TGTGCCAGCAGTTACTCGATTGGAGGAGCCACTGAAGCTTTCTTT
TRBJ2-7 few TRBD1 TRBV11-2 CASSYGTGRNVYEQYF TGTGCCAGCAGCTATGGGACAGGGCGGAATGTCTACGAGCAGTACTTC
TRBJ2-3 . . TRBV28 CASSLFWGPVDTQYF TGTGCCAGCAGTTTATTCTGGGGGCCGGTAGATACGCAGTATTTT
TRBJ1-2 few . TRBV4-3 CASSQATTGYGYTF TGCGCCAGCAGCCAAGCGACAACAGGGTATGGCTACACCTTC
TRBJ1-6 . . TRBV15 CATSRERVGNSPLHF TGTGCCACCAGCAGAGAGAGGGTTGGTAATTCACCCCTCCACTTT
TRBJ2-7 . TRBD1 TRBV11-2 CASSLTGALDEQYF TGTGCCAGCAGCTTAACAGGGGCGCTGGACGAGCAGTACTTC
TRBJ2-7 . . TRBV9 CASSLGGGGSYEQYF TGTGCCAGCAGCCTGGGAGGGGGGGGCTCCTACGAGCAGTACTTC
TRBJ1-4 . . TRBV5-4 CASSLKAIGDEKLFF TGTGCCAGCAGCTTAAAGGCAATCGGTGATGAAAAACTGTTTTTT
TRBJ2-7 once TRBD1 TRBV9 CASSAGQNSYEQYF TGTGCCAGCAGCGCGGGACAGAACTCCTACGAGCAGTACTTC
TRBJ2-1 . . TRBV30 CAWSVKAEQFF TGTGCCTGGAGTGTAAAGGCTGAGCAGTTCTTC
TRBJ2-3 . TRBD2 TRBV4-1 CASSQERWTSGKDTQYF TGCGCCAGCAGCCAAGAGAGGTGGACTAGCGGGAAGGATACGCAGTATTTT
TRBJ2-7 . TRBD2 TRBV5-4 CASSSPGGSYEQYF TGTGCCAGCAGCTCCCCGGGGGGCTCCTACGAGCAGTACTTC
TRBJ2-5 once . TRBV27 CASSLGETQYF TGTGCCAGCAGTTTAGGAGAGACCCAGTACTTC
TRBJ2-1 . . TRBV5-1 CASRSRTDSYNEQFF TGCGCCAGCAGATCCCGGACAGACTCCTACAATGAGCAGTTCTTC
TRBJ2-7 . . TRBV7-6 CASSSRRGPGIYEQYF TGTGCCAGCAGCTCGAGGCGGGGACCGGGAATCTACGAGCAGTACTTC
TRBJ1-1 . . TRBV28 CASSLGGTTEAFF TGTGCCAGCAGTTTGGGGGGAACCACTGAAGCTTTCTTT
TRBJ2-2 once TRBD1 TRBV6-1 CASSLEGARGGELFF TGTGCCAGCAGTCTTGAGGGGGCCCGGGGCGGGGAGCTGTTTTTT
TRBJ2-1 . . TRBV9 CASSVSQYNEQFF TGTGCCAGCAGCGTGAGCCAATACAATGAGCAGTTCTTC
TRBJ2-3 . TRBD2 TRBV28 CASSRLAGYTDTQYF TGTGCCAGCAGTCGACTAGCGGGCTACACAGATACGCAGTATTTT
TRBJ2-3 . TRBD2 TRBV5-1 CASSSGLAGITDTQYF TGCGCCAGCAGCTCCGGACTAGCGGGGATCACAGATACGCAGTATTTT